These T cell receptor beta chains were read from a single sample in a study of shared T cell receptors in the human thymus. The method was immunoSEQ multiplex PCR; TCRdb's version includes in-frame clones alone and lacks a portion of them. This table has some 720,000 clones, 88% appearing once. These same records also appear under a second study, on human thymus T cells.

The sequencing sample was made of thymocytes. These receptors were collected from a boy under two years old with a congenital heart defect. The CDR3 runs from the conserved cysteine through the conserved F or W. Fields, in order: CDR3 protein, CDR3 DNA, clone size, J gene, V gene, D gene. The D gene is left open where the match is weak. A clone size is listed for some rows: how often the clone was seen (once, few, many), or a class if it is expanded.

CASSFGQGYNEQFF,TGTGCCAGCAGCTTCGGGCAGGGCTACAATGAGCAGTTCTTC,NA,TRBJ2-1,TRBV11-2,NA
CASSLTDRGPYEQYF,TGTGCCAGCAGTTTGACAGACAGGGGACCCTACGAGCAGTACTTC,NA,TRBJ2-7,TRBV27,TRBD1
CASSPGGMNTEAFF,TGTGCCAGCAGCCCGGGGGGTATGAACACTGAAGCTTTCTTT,once,TRBJ1-1,TRBV9,NA
CAWGAGQGISNQPQHF,TGTGCCTGGGGAGCGGGCCAGGGAATCAGCAATCAGCCCCAGCATTTT,NA,TRBJ1-5,TRBV30,NA
CASSVRLGVETQYF,TGTGCCAGCAGTGTAAGACTAGGGGTCGAGACCCAGTACTTC,NA,TRBJ2-5,TRBV2,NA
CASSLADCSYNEQFF,TGTGCCAGCAGTTTGGCCGATTGCTCCTACAATGAGCAGTTCTTC,once,TRBJ2-1,TRBV27,NA
CASSIRDRGNQPQHF,TGTGCCAGTAGTATACGCGACAGGGGTAATCAGCCCCAGCATTTT,NA,TRBJ1-5,TRBV19,TRBD1
CASSVVKGGAGGHSTDTQYF,TGTGCCAGCAGCGTAGTGAAAGGTGGTGCGGGAGGCCATAGCACAGATACGCAGTATTTT,NA,TRBJ2-3,TRBV9,TRBD2
CAISIPGTSGTTEYF,TGTGCCATCAGTATTCCCGGGACTAGCGGGACGACCGAGTACTTC,NA,TRBJ2-7,TRBV10-3,TRBD2
CASSPDGERGETQYF,TGCGCCAGCAGTCCGGACGGGGAAAGGGGGGAGACCCAGTACTTC,once,TRBJ2-5,TRBV4-1,NA
CASSQADSPEAFF,TGCGCCAGCAGCCAAGCGGACTCGCCTGAAGCTTTCTTT,NA,TRBJ1-1,TRBV4-1,NA
CASSLGRQGIGQETQYF,TGTGCCAGCAGCTTAGGTAGACAGGGGATAGGCCAAGAGACCCAGTACTTC,NA,TRBJ2-5,TRBV7-2,TRBD1
CASIHSRRDRDYNEQFF,TGTGCCAGCATTCATTCTCGACGGGACAGGGACTACAATGAGCAGTTCTTC,NA,TRBJ2-1,TRBV27,TRBD1
CATETGQVRKNIQYF,TGTGCCACCGAGACGGGACAGGTGAGGAAAAACATTCAGTACTTC,NA,TRBJ2-4,TRBV6-1,TRBD1
CASSPLIGQDYNEQFF,TGTGCCAGCAGCCCGTTGATTGGACAGGACTACAATGAGCAGTTCTTC,NA,TRBJ2-1,TRBV11-3,TRBD1
CASSPGQDQDTEAFF,TGTGCCAGCAGCCCGGGACAGGATCAGGACACTGAAGCTTTCTTT,NA,TRBJ1-1,TRBV7-8,TRBD1
CASSMNEKGALSYGYTF,TGTGCCAGTAGTATGAACGAGAAGGGGGCCCTCTCCTATGGCTACACCTTC,NA,TRBJ1-2,TRBV19,TRBD1
CASSPGTSGTLDNEQFF,TGTGCCAGCAGCCCCGGGACTAGCGGGACCCTCGACAATGAGCAGTTCTTC,few,TRBJ2-1,TRBV4-2,TRBD2
CASSSSDSQPQHF,TGTGCCAGTTCTTCCTCGGACAGTCAGCCCCAGCATTTT,few,TRBJ1-5,TRBV19,NA
CASRGVNQPQHF,TGTGCCAGCAGGGGCGTAAATCAGCCCCAGCATTTT,NA,TRBJ1-5,TRBV7-3,NA
CASIDGGNSGANVLTF,TGCGCCAGCATAGACGGGGGAAACTCTGGGGCCAACGTCCTGACTTTC,once,TRBJ2-6,TRBV10-2,NA
CASSPSLAGGYEQYF,TGTGCCAGCAGCCCCTCACTAGCGGGTGGCTACGAGCAGTACTTC,once,TRBJ2-7,TRBV14,TRBD2
CASSRAPAGPGTVRNTIYF,TGTGCCAGCAGCCGAGCCCCAGCGGGCCCTGGGACAGTTCGAAACACCATATATTTT,NA,TRBJ1-3,TRBV7-9,TRBD1
CASSLRSGQGFYEQYF,TGCGCCAGCAGCCTTAGATCGGGACAGGGTTTCTACGAGCAGTACTTC,NA,TRBJ2-7,TRBV4-3,TRBD1
CASSFGRAAFF,TGTGCCAGCAGCTTTGGCAGGGCAGCTTTCTTT,NA,TRBJ1-1,TRBV11-3,NA
CASRPSFPGQGEKPGANVLTF,TGTGCCAGCAGACCCTCGTTTCCAGGACAGGGGGAAAAGCCTGGGGCCAACGTCCTGACTTTC,NA,TRBJ2-6,TRBV7-8,TRBD1
CASSIRLAGVYNEQFF,TGTGCCAGTAGTATACGCCTAGCGGGAGTCTACAATGAGCAGTTCTTC,once,TRBJ2-1,TRBV19,TRBD2